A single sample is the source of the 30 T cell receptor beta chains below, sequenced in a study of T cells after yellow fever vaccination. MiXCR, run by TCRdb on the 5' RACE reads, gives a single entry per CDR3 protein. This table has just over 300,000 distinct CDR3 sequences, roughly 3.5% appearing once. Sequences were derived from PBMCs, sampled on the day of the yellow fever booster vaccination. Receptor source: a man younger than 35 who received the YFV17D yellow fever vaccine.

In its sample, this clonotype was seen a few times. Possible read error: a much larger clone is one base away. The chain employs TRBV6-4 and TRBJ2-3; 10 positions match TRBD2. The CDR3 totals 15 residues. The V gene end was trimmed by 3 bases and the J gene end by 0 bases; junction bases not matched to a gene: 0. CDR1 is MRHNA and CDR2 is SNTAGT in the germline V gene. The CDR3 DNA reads TGTGCCAGCAGTGAAGCGGGGGGGAGCACAGATACGCAGTATTTT. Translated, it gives CASSEAGGSTDTQYF.

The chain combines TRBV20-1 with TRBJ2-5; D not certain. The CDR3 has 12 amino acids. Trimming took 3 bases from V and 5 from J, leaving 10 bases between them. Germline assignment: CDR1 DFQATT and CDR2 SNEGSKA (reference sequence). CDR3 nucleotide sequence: TGCAGTGCTAGGGTGGACCGGGAGACCCAGTACTTC. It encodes CSARVDRETQYF.

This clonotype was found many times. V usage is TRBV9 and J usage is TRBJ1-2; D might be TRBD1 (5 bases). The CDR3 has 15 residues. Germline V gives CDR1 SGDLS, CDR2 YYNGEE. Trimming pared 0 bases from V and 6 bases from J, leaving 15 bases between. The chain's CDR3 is CASSVGGRADDGYTF. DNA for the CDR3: TGTGCCAGCAGCGTAGGGGGGAGGGCCGACGATGGCTACACCTTC.

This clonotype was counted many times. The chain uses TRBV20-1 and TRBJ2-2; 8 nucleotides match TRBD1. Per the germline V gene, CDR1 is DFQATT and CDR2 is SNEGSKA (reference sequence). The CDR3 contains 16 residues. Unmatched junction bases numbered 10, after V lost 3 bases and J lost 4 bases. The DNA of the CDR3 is TGCAGTGCTAGGATACCGGGACAGGAATCCACCGGGGAGCTGTTTTTT. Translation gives CSARIPGQESTGELFF.

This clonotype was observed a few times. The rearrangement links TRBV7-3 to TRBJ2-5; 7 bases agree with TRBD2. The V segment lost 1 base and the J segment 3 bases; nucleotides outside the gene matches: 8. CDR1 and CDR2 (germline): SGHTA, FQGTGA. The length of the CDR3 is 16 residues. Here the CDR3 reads CASSLKEGLREETQYF. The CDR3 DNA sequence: TGTGCCAGCAGCTTAAAGGAGGGACTACGAGAAGAGACCCAGTACTTC.

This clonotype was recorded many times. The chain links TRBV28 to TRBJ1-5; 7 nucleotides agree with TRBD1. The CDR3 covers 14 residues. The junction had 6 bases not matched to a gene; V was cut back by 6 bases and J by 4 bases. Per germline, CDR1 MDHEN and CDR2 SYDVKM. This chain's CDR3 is CASRQGQVNQPQHF. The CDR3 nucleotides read TGTGCCAGCAGACAAGGACAGGTTAATCAGCCCCAGCATTTT.

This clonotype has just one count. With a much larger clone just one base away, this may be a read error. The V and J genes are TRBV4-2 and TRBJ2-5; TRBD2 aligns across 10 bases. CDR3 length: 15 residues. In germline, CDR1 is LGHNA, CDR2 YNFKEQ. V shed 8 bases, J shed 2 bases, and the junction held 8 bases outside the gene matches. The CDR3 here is CASGRIAGGQETQYF. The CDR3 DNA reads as TGTGCCAGCGGCCGAATAGCGGGGGGACAAGAGACCCAGTACTTC.

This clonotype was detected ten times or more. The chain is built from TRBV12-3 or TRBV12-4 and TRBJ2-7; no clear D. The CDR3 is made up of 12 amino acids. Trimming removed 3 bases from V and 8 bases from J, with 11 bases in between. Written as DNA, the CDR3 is TGTGCCAGCAGTTTTATCGCCGTGAAGCAGTACTTC. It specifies CASSFIAVKQYF.

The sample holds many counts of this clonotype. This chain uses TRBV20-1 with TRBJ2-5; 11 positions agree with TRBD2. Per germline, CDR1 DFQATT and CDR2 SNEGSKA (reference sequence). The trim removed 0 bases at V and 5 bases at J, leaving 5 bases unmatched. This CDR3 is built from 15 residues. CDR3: CSARDPGTSGETQYF. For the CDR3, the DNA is TGCAGTGCTAGAGATCCCGGGACTAGCGGCGAGACCCAGTACTTC.

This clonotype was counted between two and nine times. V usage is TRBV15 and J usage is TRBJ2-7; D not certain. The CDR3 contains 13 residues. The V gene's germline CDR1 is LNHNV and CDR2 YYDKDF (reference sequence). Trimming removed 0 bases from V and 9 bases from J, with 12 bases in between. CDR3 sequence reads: CATSREGSRGQYV. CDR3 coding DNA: TGTGCCACCAGCAGAGAGGGTAGCCGTGGGCAGTACGTC.

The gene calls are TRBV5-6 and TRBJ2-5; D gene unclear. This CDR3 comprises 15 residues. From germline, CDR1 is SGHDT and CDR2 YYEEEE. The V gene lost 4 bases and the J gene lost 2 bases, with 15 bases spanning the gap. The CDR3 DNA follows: TGTGCCAGCAGCCTACCTGCGTATAATCAAGAGACCCAGTACTTC. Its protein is CASSLPAYNQETQYF.

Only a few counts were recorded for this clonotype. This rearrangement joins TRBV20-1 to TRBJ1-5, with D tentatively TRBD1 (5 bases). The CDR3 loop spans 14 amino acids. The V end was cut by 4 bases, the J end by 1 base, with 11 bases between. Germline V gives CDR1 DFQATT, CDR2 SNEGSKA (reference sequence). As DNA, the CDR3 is TGCAGTGCTAAAGTCTGGGACAGCAATCAGCCCCAGCATTTT. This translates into CSAKVWDSNQPQHF.

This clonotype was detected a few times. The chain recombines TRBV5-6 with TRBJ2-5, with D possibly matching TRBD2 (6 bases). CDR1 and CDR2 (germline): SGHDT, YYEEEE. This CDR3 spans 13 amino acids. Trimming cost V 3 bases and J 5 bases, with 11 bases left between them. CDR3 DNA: TGTGCCAGCAGCTGGGGAGGTTTGGAGACCCAGTACTTC. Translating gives CASSWGGLETQYF.

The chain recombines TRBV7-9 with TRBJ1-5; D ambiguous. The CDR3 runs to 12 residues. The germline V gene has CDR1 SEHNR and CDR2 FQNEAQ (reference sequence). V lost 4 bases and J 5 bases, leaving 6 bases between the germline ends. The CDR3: CASSSVDQPQHF. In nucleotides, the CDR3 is TGTGCCAGCAGCTCCGTTGATCAGCCCCAGCATTTT.

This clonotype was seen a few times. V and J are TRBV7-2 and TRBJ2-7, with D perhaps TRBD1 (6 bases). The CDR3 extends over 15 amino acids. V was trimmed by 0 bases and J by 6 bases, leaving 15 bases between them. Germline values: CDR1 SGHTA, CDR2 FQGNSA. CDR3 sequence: CASSLAGHPGSEQYV. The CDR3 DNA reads TGTGCCAGCAGCTTAGCGGGACACCCTGGTTCCGAGCAGTACGTC.

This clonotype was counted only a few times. Here the CDR3 reads CASGPDRARGSPLHF. In DNA, the CDR3 is TGTGCCAGCGGCCCGGACAGGGCAAGAGGCTCACCCCTCCACTTT. The chain recombines TRBV7-2 with TRBJ1-6, with TRBD1 identical over 8 bases. Germline assignment: CDR1 SGHTA and CDR2 FQGNSA. There are 15 residues in the CDR3. V gave up 8 bases and J gave up 10 bases; unmatched junction bases: 13.

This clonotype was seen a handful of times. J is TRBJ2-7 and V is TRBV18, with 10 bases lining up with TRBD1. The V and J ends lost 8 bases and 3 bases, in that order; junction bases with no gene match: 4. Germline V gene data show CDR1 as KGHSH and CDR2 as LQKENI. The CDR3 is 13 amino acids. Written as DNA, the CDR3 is TGTGCCAGCACGAGGACAGGGGGCTACGAGCAGTACTTC. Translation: CASTRTGGYEQYF.

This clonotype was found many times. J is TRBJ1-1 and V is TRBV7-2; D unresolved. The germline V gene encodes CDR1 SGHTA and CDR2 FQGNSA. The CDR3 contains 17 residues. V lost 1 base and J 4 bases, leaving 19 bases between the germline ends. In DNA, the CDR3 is TGTGCCAGCAGCTTAGGAATCCCCGGGTATCAAGGCACTGAAGCTTTCTTT. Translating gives CASSLGIPGYQGTEAFF.

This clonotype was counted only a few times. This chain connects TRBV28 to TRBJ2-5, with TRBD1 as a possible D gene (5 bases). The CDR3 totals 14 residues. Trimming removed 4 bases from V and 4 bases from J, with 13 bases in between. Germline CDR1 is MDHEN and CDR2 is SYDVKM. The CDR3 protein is CASSSPRDGETQYF. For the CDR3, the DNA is TGTGCCAGCAGTTCCCCCAGGGATGGAGAGACCCAGTACTTC.

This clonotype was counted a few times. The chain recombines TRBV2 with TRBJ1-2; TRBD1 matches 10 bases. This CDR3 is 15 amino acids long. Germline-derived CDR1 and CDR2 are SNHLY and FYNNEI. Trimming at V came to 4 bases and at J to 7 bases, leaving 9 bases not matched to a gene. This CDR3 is CASSVPGTGDIGYTF. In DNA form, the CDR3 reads TGTGCCAGCAGTGTCCCCGGGACAGGGGATATTGGCTACACCTTC.

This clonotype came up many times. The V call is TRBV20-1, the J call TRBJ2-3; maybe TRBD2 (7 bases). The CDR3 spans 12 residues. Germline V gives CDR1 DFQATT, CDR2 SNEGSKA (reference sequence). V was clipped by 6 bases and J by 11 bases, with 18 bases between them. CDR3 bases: TGCAGTGCCCACCGGGGAGGGGGGGTGCAGTATTTT. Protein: CSAHRGGGVQYF.

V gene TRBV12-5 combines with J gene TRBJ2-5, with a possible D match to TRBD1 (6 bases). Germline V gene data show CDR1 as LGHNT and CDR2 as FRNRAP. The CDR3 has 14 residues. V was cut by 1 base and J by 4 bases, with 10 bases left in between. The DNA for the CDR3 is TGTGCTAGTGGTTTGGGGGTCAGGGGAGAGACCCAGTACTTC. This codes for CASGLGVRGETQYF.

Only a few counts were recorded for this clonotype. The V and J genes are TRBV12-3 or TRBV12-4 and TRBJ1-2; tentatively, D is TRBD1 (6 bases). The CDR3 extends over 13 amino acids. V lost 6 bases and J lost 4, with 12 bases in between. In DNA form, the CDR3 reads TGTGCCAGCAGCGACGGACAGTTCTATGGCTACACCTTC. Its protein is CASSDGQFYGYTF.

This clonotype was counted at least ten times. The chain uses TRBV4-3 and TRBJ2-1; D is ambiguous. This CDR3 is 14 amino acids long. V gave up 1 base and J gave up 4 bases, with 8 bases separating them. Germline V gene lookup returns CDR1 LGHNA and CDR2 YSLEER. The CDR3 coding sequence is TGCGCCAGCAGCCAAGGGCCCAGATACAATGAGCAGTTCTTC. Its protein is CASSQGPRYNEQFF.

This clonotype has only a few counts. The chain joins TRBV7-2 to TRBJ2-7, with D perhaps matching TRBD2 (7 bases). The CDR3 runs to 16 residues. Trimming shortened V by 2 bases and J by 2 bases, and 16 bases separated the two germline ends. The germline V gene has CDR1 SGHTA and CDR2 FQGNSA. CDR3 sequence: CASSLKGGGLTYEQYF. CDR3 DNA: TGTGCCAGCAGCTTAAAGGGCGGGGGCCTGACCTACGAGCAGTACTTC.

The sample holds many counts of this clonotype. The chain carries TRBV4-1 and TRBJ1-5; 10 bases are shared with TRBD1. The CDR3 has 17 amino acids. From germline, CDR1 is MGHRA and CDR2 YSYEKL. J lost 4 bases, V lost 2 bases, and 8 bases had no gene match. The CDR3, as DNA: TGCGCCAGCAGCCAACTGTGGGGACAGGGGATGAATCAGCCCCAGCATTTT. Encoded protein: CASSQLWGQGMNQPQHF.

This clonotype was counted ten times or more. CDR3 amino acids: CASRHSGGAQYF. The CDR3 DNA is TGTGCCAGCAGACATAGCGGGGGGGCCCAGTACTTC. This chain joins TRBV6-5 and TRBJ2-5; 11 bases agree with TRBD2. The V gene end was trimmed by 6 bases and the J gene end by 9 bases; junction bases not matched to a gene: 3. The CDR3 is 12 residues long. Per the germline V gene, CDR1 is MNHEY and CDR2 is SVGAGI.

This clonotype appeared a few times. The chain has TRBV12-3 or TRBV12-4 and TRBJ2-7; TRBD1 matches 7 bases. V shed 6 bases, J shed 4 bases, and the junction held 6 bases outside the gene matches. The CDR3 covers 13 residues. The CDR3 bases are TGTGCCAGCAGCACCGGGACAGCTTACGAGCAGTACGTC. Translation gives CASSTGTAYEQYV.

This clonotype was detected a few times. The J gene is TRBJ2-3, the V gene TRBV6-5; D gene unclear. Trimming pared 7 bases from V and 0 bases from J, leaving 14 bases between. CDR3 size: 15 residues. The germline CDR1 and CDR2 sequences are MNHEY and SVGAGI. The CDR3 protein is CASKQTDFSTDTQYF. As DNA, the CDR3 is TGTGCCAGCAAGCAGACCGATTTTAGCACAGATACGCAGTATTTT.

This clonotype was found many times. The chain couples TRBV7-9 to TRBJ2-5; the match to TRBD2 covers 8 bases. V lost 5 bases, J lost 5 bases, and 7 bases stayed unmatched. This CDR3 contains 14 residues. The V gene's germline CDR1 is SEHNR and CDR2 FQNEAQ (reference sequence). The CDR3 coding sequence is TGTGCCAGCAGCCGCCGTTCGGGGGGGGAGACCCAGTACTTC. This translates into CASSRRSGGETQYF.